What follows are 15 T cell receptor beta chains derived from one specimen sequenced in a study of blood T cell repertoires in COVID-19. Method: immunoSEQ multiplex PCR; TCRdb's copy keeps in-frame clones and lacks some. The sample carries roughly 170,000 clones, 84% recorded once. Sequencing input: peripheral blood. The receptors were gathered from a middle-aged man who had recovered from COVID-19.

The chain joins TRBV15 to TRBJ1-3, with a tentative D call TRBD1 (5 bases). The CDR3 contains 15 residues. Germline V gene sequence: CDR1 LNHNV, CDR2 YYDKDF (reference sequence). Trimming pared 0 bases from V and 8 bases from J, leaving 14 bases between. The CDR3 bases are TGTGCCACCAGCAGAGATGTACAGGCGGGGGACACCATATATTTT. Its translation is CATSRDVQAGDTIYF. The full variable domain, with the rest looked up from reference TRBV15 and TRBJ1-3, is DAMVIQNPRYQVTQFGKPVTLSCSQTLNHNVMYWYQQKSSQAPKLLFHYYDKDFNNEADTPDNFQSRRPNTSFCFLDIRSPGLGDTAMYLCATSRDVQAGDTIYFGEGSWLTVV.

J is TRBJ2-1 and V is TRBV5-1; 8 nucleotides match TRBD2. The V gene's germline CDR1 is SGHRS and CDR2 YFSETQ. V lost 0 bases and J lost 2; bases outside the gene matches: 1. This CDR3 has 15 amino acids. Here the CDR3 reads CASSLGGGPYNEQFF. CDR3 nucleotide sequence: TGCGCCAGCAGCTTGGGCGGGGGGCCCTACAATGAGCAGTTCTTC.

This chain links TRBV7-6 with TRBJ2-7, with 8 bases that match TRBD2. CDR3 length equals 16 residues. The trim removed 1 base at V and 0 bases at J, leaving 5 bases unmatched. The germline gives CDR1 SGHVS, CDR2 FNYEAQ. The DNA of the CDR3 is TGTGCCAGCAGCTTAGGGGAGGGGACTAGCTCCTACGAGCAGTACTTC. Its translation: CASSLGEGTSSYEQYF.

This clone was observed a few times. The chain links TRBV6-5 to TRBJ1-5; no clear D gene. CDR1 is MNHEY, CDR2 SVGAGI, per germline. Trimming removed 8 bases at V and 6 bases at J, with 14 bases between. The CDR3 runs 13 residues. As DNA, the CDR3 is TGTGCCAGCTGCGAAAGGGAGGGTCAGCCCCAGCATTTT. Amino acids: CASCEREGQPQHF.

This clone occurred a few times. This chain joins TRBV4-2 and TRBJ2-7; TRBD2 agrees at 7 bases. The junction had 7 bases not matched to a gene; V was cut back by 1 base and J by 1 base. Germline CDR1 reads LGHNA; CDR2 reads YNFKEQ. This CDR3 comprises 16 residues. The CDR3 DNA is TGTGCCAGCAGCCAAGGTTTAGAAGCGGGATCCTACGAGCAGTACTTC. Protein: CASSQGLEAGSYEQYF.

The chain couples TRBV7-2 to TRBJ2-2; a weak D match, TRBD2 (7 bases). The CDR3 loop spans 16 amino acids. The V end was cut by 1 base, the J end by 4 bases, with 13 bases between. The V gene's germline CDR1 is SGHTA and CDR2 FQGNSA. This CDR3 reads CASSLVGRGTTGELFF. CDR3 DNA: TGTGCCAGCAGCTTAGTTGGGAGGGGGACCACCGGGGAGCTGTTTTTT.

Turning to this clone: Being one base from a much bigger clone, this may be a read error. Other DNA sequences in the same sample also yield this CDR3. The rearrangement joins TRBV19 to TRBJ2-7; 8 bases are a match to TRBD1. The CDR3 consists of 14 residues. The V segment lost 1 base and the J segment 2 bases; nucleotides outside the gene matches: 1. Germline CDR1 and CDR2: LNHDA and SQIVND (reference sequence). The CDR3 is CASSIGTGTYEQYF. CDR3 DNA sequence: TGTGCCAGTAGTATAGGGACAGGGACCTACGAGCAGTACTTC.

This sequence joins TRBV7-2 and TRBJ2-7; 9 nucleotides agree with TRBD1. V dropped 5 bases and J dropped 4; count of bases not matched to a gene: 6. This CDR3 spans 14 amino acids. Per germline, CDR1 SGHTA and CDR2 FQGNSA. CDR3 region: CASSKQGALYEQYF. DNA of the CDR3: TGTGCCAGCAGCAAACAGGGGGCTTTATACGAGCAGTACTTC.

The rearrangement uses TRBV15 and TRBJ2-2; D ambiguous. Germline V gene data show CDR1 as LNHNV and CDR2 as YYDKDF (reference sequence). The CDR3 extends over 12 amino acids. V dropped 3 bases and J dropped 7 bases, with 6 bases sitting between them. In nucleotides, the CDR3 is TGTGCCACCAGCAGGGGCCTCGGGGAGCTGTTTTTT. Translating it yields CATSRGLGELFF.

V gene TRBV7-6 combines with J gene TRBJ2-7, with 12 bases identical to TRBD2. The V gene end was trimmed by 5 bases and the J gene end by 5 bases; junction bases not matched to a gene: 7. The CDR3 consists of 15 residues. The germline V gene encodes CDR1 SGHVS and CDR2 FNYEAQ. The CDR3 DNA reads TGTGCCAGCAGCCGTACTAGCGGGAGGTCCCACGAGCAGTACTTC. Encoded protein: CASSRTSGRSHEQYF.

This CDR3 is CSVSTLRDYDQDTQYF. The CDR3 DNA follows: TGCAGCGTGTCCACCCTTCGGGACTATGACCAAGATACGCAGTATTTT. The chain uses TRBV29-1 and TRBJ2-3; 7 positions match TRBD2. The CDR3 contains 16 residues. The germline gives CDR1 SQVTM, CDR2 ANQGSEA. Losses at the gene ends were 6 bases for V and 5 bases for J; bases not matched to a gene: 17.

CDR3 sequence reads: CATRRRGQGEITDTQYF. CDR3 DNA: TGTGCCACCAGACGGAGAGGACAGGGAGAAATCACAGATACGCAGTATTTT. The V gene is TRBV10-3, the J gene TRBJ2-3; 8 nucleotides line up with TRBD1. Germline V gene lookup returns CDR1 ENHRY and CDR2 SYGVKD. There are 17 residues in the CDR3. The ends lost 10 bases at V and 2 bases at J; junction bases unmatched: 17.

V and J are TRBV19 and TRBJ2-7; 7 nucleotides agree with TRBD1. CDR3 size: 12 residues. Unmatched junction bases numbered 5, after V lost 3 bases and J lost 9 bases. In germline, CDR1 is LNHDA, CDR2 SQIVND (reference sequence). The CDR3 reads CASSIQTGPQYF. CDR3 coding DNA: TGTGCCAGTAGTATTCAGACAGGGCCGCAGTACTTC.

The chain has TRBV12-5 and TRBJ1-1, with 7 bases identical to TRBD1. This CDR3 has 16 residues. Unmatched junction bases numbered 7, after V lost 1 base and J lost 2 bases. Per the germline V gene, CDR1 is LGHNT and CDR2 is FRNRAP. CDR3 in DNA: TGTGCTAGTGGTTTGGATTGGGACAGACCTAACACTGAAGCTTTCTTT. Amino acid sequence: CASGLDWDRPNTEAFF.

This chain uses TRBV4-2 with TRBJ1-5, with a tentative D call TRBD1 (6 bases). V was shortened by 4 bases and J by 5 bases, with 9 bases between the two germline ends. The CDR3 is made up of 13 amino acids. Germline lookup yields CDR1 LGHNA and CDR2 YNFKEQ. The DNA for the CDR3 is TGTGCCAGCAGCCCCGGACAGCATCAGCCCCAGCATTTT. Residues: CASSPGQHQPQHF.